Detailed here is one T cell receptor (beta chain). The target antigen is unknown. TCRdb re-derived calls from the 5' RACE reads in MiXCR, one entry per CDR3 protein. The table records about 530,000 distinct CDR3 sequences, 20% to 25% of them present only once. Donors were all healthy Caucasians. This entry belongs to a study of identical twins. Study-wide results and limits: Alpha sequences that were out-of-frame and twin-shared showed an excess of low generation probability. Conclusions relied on cross-sectional statistical analysis, not following the same donors. There is a chance that invariant MAIT and iNKT cells partially muddied zero-insertion analyses.

The sample was also linked to a second study, of yellow fever vaccine responses in identical twins.

This TCR came from a woman under 30 in good health. The sequencing sample was made of CD4+ T cells sorted from blood.

The CDR3 DNA reads TGTGCCAGCAGCTTATCCACCGGGACTAGCGGGAGGCCCTTGTACTTC. Protein product: CASSLSTGTSGRPLYF. The gene calls are TRBV7-9 and TRBJ2-7; 15 positions match TRBD2. This CDR3 region has 16 residues. From germline, CDR1 is SEHNR and CDR2 FQNEAQ (reference sequence). J was trimmed by 12 bases and V by 2 bases; bases with no gene match: 11. The full variable domain, completed using reference TRBV7-9 and TRBJ2-7, is DTGVSQNPRHKITKRGQNVTFRCDPISEHNRLYWYRQTLGQGPEFLTYFQNEAQLEKSRLLSDRFSAERPKGSFSTLEIQRTEQGDSAMYLCASSLSTGTSGRPLYFGPGTRLTVT.